This entry lists 26 T cell receptor beta chains sequenced from one sample in a study of T cells in Graves' hyperthyroidism and ophthalmopathy (dated 2019 in TCRdb). Library prep was done by multiplex PCR. TCRdb names Illumina HiSeq 2000 as the instrument used. The TCR beta CDR3 regions were amplified from the RNA transcripts. The first round of RT-PCR for the TCR CDR3 was performed with the HTBI primer set and the Qiagen OneStep RT-PCR kit. In TCRdb, the public reads were trimmed at Q25 with fastp and aligned with MiXCR, with productive beta chains retained. Every distinct CDR3 protein forms one entry, paired with its most common genes and DNA. This sample comprises around 690,000 distinct CDR3 sequences, 15% to 20% of them detected only once. The ten biggest clones cover around a sixth of the sample. What was sequenced was blood. The receptor source for this set is a man aged 45-65 years with Graves' hyperthyroidism.

This chain joins TRBV12-3 or TRBV12-4 and TRBJ2-1, with D perhaps given as TRBD1 or TRBD2 (5 bases each). The length of the CDR3 is 13 residues. V was cut by 7 bases and J by 6 bases, with 13 bases left in between. Here the CDR3 reads CASTSGTLNEQFF. The CDR3 DNA follows: TGTGCCAGCACTTCCGGGACCCTCAATGAGCAGTTCTTC.

This clonotype has ten or more counts. J is TRBJ2-2 and V is TRBV19, with D uncertain. V was pared by 6 bases and J by 0 bases, with 8 bases between. The CDR3 consists of 14 residues. Germline assignment: CDR1 LNHDA and CDR2 SQIVND (reference sequence). CDR3: CASRVPSNTGELFF. The CDR3 nucleotides are TGTGCCAGTAGGGTGCCTTCGAACACCGGGGAGCTGTTTTTT.

The gene calls are TRBV28 and TRBJ1-5, with TRBD1 matching over 10 bases. This CDR3 comprises 15 residues. Germline V CDR1 and CDR2: MDHEN, SYDVKM. V lost 4 bases and J lost 6; bases outside the gene matches: 6. CDR3 coding DNA: TGTGCCAGCAGTTCGACCGGGACAGGGGTTCAGCCCCAGCATTTT. This encodes CASSSTGTGVQPQHF.

In this sample, this clonotype turned up many times. V and J are TRBV30 and TRBJ1-1; unclear D gene. The CDR3 is 13 amino acids. The V end lost 4 bases, the J end lost 2 bases, and 11 bases lay between the germline ends. CDR1 is GTSNPN, CDR2 SVGIG, per germline (reference sequence). The DNA for the CDR3 is TGTGCCTGGAATTTCCTCGGAAACACTGAAGCTTTCTTT. Its protein product is CAWNFLGNTEAFF.

The table lists this clonotype with many counts. The rearrangement joins TRBV7-3 to TRBJ2-5; 14 nucleotides line up with TRBD2. CDR3 length: 16 amino acids. Germline CDR1 is SGHTA and CDR2 is FQGTGA. V gave up 5 bases and J gave up 2 bases; unmatched junction bases: 4. CDR3 DNA sequence: TGTGCCAGCAGCGTTGGGACTAGCGGGAGTCAAGAGACCCAGTACTTC. It translates to CASSVGTSGSQETQYF.

The V gene is TRBV2, the J gene TRBJ2-7; D is undetermined. The CDR3 extends over 13 amino acids. CDR1 and CDR2 (germline): SNHLY, FYNNEI. The ends were cut back, 2 bases at V and 1 base at J, with 6 bases in the middle. The CDR3 protein is CASSEIDSYEQYF. DNA for the CDR3: TGTGCCAGCAGTGAAATAGATTCCTACGAGCAGTACTTC.

The V call is TRBV4-2, the J call TRBJ2-2, with TRBD2 matching 7 bases. Germline V gene data show CDR1 as LGHNA and CDR2 as YNFKEQ. This CDR3 has 18 residues. V trimming: 4 bases; J trimming: 0 bases; junction bases outside the gene matches: 11. CDR3 amino acids: CASSRPPLADANTGELFF. The CDR3 bases are TGTGCCAGCAGCCGACCCCCCCTAGCGGACGCGAACACCGGGGAGCTGTTTTTT.

This clonotype was observed a handful of times. Being one base from a much bigger clone, this may be a read error. The genes are TRBV27 and TRBJ2-6; either TRBD1 or TRBD2 may supply D (5 bases each). This CDR3 has 17 residues. The germline gives CDR1 MNHEY, CDR2 SMNVEV (reference sequence). The CDR3 loop reads CASSSGPSLSGANVVTF. CDR3 DNA: TGTGCCAGCAGTTCGGGACCGAGCCTCTCTGGGGCCAACGTCGTGACTTTC.

The rearrangement joins TRBV24-1 to TRBJ2-1; 12 nucleotides agree with TRBD2. J gave up 5 bases and V 2 bases, and 3 bases lay outside the gene matches. CDR1 and CDR2 (germline): KGHDR, SFDVKD. The CDR3 is 16 residues long. The CDR3 nucleotides are TGTGCCACCAGTGATTCCCTAGCGGGAGGGCACAATGAGCAGTTCTTC. Residues: CATSDSLAGGHNEQFF.

This clonotype has just a few counts. This sequence joins TRBV28 and TRBJ1-6; D is perhaps TRBD1 (6 bases). The CDR3 is 14 residues long. Between the trimmed V and J ends, which lost 6 bases and 7 bases, there was a span of 13 bases. The germline gives CDR1 MDHEN, CDR2 SYDVKM. The chain's CDR3 is CASRSAGENSPLHF. The CDR3 nucleotides read TGTGCCAGCAGATCCGCAGGGGAGAATTCACCCCTCCACTTT.

V gene TRBV25-1 combines with J gene TRBJ1-5; D perhaps matches TRBD1 (6 bases). The CDR3 runs 15 residues. Germline-derived CDR1 and CDR2 are MGHDK and SYGVNS. V lost 5 bases and J lost 1, with 12 bases in between. CDR3 sequence reads: CASSPPDRSNQPQHF. CDR3 sequence (DNA): TGTGCCAGCAGTCCCCCCGACAGGAGCAATCAGCCCCAGCATTTT.

This clonotype was recorded a few times. This chain connects TRBV20-1 to TRBJ1-1; 10 bases match TRBD1. The CDR3 runs 14 residues. Germline V lookup: CDR1 DFQATT, CDR2 SNEGSKA (reference sequence). Trimming at V came to 6 bases and at J to 5 bases, leaving 9 bases not matched to a gene. In DNA form, the CDR3 reads TGCAGTGCCCGGACAGGGGGAGGTAGAACTGAAGCTTTCTTT. It yields the protein CSARTGGGRTEAFF.

This clonotype was recorded many times. The chain couples TRBV11-1 to TRBJ1-4, with D maybe TRBD1 (5 bases). Germline values: CDR1 SGHAT, CDR2 FQDESV (reference sequence). CDR3 size: 15 residues. Trimming took 3 bases from V and 0 from J, leaving 8 bases between them. CDR3 protein: CASSLDIATNEKLFF. As DNA, the CDR3 is TGTGCCAGCAGCTTGGACATTGCAACTAATGAAAAACTGTTTTTT. The full variable domain, in which reference TRBV11-1 and TRBJ1-4 provide the parts outside the CDR3, is EAEVAQSPRYKITEKSQAVAFWCDPISGHATLYWYRQILGQGPELLVQFQDESVVDDSQLPKDRFSAERLKGVDSTLKIQPAELGDSAMYLCASSLDIATNEKLFFGSGTQLSVL.

This clonotype occurred many times. The V and J genes are TRBV29-1 and TRBJ1-2, with D maybe TRBD1 (6 bases). With 5 bases removed from V and 1 base from J, the gap between germline ends came to 11 bases. CDR1 SQVTM and CDR2 ANQGSEA come from the germline V gene. There are 13 residues in the CDR3. CDR3 nucleotide sequence: TGCAGCGTTCGCGACAGGAATAACTATGGCTACACCTTC. Encoded protein: CSVRDRNNYGYTF.

The chain combines TRBV19 with TRBJ1-2; 9 bases are shared with TRBD1. CDR3 size: 15 residues. Germline CDR1 reads LNHDA; CDR2 reads SQIVND (reference sequence). Losses at the gene ends were 5 bases for V and 6 bases for J; bases not matched to a gene: 10. DNA of the CDR3: TGTGCCAGTAGTCGGCTGACAGGGGGAGTGGATGGCTACACCTTC. This encodes CASSRLTGGVDGYTF.

This clonotype was recorded many times. V and J are TRBV10-2 and TRBJ2-1; 8 bases align to TRBD2. Per the germline V gene, CDR1 is WSHSY and CDR2 is SAAADI. V gave up 4 bases and J gave up 7 bases; unmatched junction bases: 12. This CDR3 is built from 16 residues. The CDR3 reads CASSAPPLAGPNEQFF. As DNA, the CDR3 is TGCGCCAGCAGTGCCCCACCTCTAGCGGGTCCGAATGAGCAGTTCTTC.

This clonotype was seen many times. The rearrangement joins TRBV6-2 or TRBV6-3 to TRBJ2-1, with 9 bases aligning to TRBD2. Germline-derived CDR1 and CDR2 are MNHEY and SVGEGT. Trimming at V came to 8 bases and at J to 9 bases, leaving 26 bases not matched to a gene. The CDR3 has 19 residues. The CDR3 DNA is TGTGCCAGCCGCCCGGCGGGGTGGCGGGAGGGCCTAGGGCGAAGTGAGCAGTTCTTC. Translated, it gives CASRPAGWREGLGRSEQFF.

This clonotype appeared a few times. The gene calls are TRBV4-3 and TRBJ1-2; D is perhaps TRBD1 (5 bases). The CDR3 is 12 residues long. Trimming took 4 bases from V and 9 from J, leaving 12 bases between them. Germline-derived CDR1 and CDR2 are LGHNA and YSLEER. Written as DNA, the CDR3 is TGCGCCAGCAGCCGCGGGGGTAGGAGCTACACCTTC. Its translation is CASSRGGRSYTF.

This clonotype was detected ten times or more. This sequence joins TRBV20-1 and TRBJ2-5, with D possibly being TRBD1 or TRBD2 (6 bases each). The CDR3 is 16 residues long. V dropped 0 bases and J dropped 3 bases, with 17 bases sitting between them. The germline gives CDR1 DFQATT, CDR2 SNEGSKA (reference sequence). In DNA form, the CDR3 reads TGCAGTGCTAGAGACCCTAGGAAGGGGGGAGAAGAGACCCAGTACTTC. This gives the protein CSARDPRKGGEETQYF.

The chain employs TRBV4-1 and TRBJ2-1; 7 nucleotides agree with TRBD2. Germline CDR1 is MGHRA and CDR2 is YSYEKL. V shed 4 bases and J 0 bases; nucleotides not matched to a gene: 6. The CDR3 runs to 16 residues. Here the CDR3 reads CASSRLADSSYNEQFF. The CDR3 DNA reads as TGCGCCAGCAGCCGTCTAGCGGATAGCTCCTACAATGAGCAGTTCTTC.

This clonotype showed up just a few times. The chain joins TRBV18 to TRBJ1-1; no firm D call. The V end lost 3 bases, the J end lost 10 bases, and 15 bases lay between the germline ends. Germline-derived CDR1 and CDR2 are KGHSH and LQKENI. This CDR3 is 13 amino acids long. In DNA form, the CDR3 reads TGTGCCAGCTCACCCGGTTCAGACTTCGTAGCTTTCTTT. It translates to CASSPGSDFVAFF.

The rearrangement uses TRBV30 and TRBJ1-1; D might be TRBD1 (6 bases). The CDR3 is 13 amino acids. Germline lookup yields CDR1 GTSNPN and CDR2 SVGIG (reference sequence). V gave up 8 bases and J gave up 0 bases, with 13 bases separating them. In DNA form, the CDR3 reads TGTGCCCGTCGGGACATATTGAACACTGAAGCTTTCTTT. Translating gives CARRDILNTEAFF.

A few counts support this clonotype. This may be a read error, as it is one base from a much larger clone. The chain employs TRBV14 and TRBJ1-1, with a tentative D call TRBD1 (6 bases). The CDR3 sequence is 13 residues long. The V and J ends lost 4 bases and 2 bases respectively, with 8 bases between them. Germline V gene data show CDR1 as SGHDN and CDR2 as FVKESK. CDR3 amino acids: CASSRQDNTEAFF. CDR3 coding DNA: TGTGCCAGCAGCCGACAGGATAACACTGAAGCTTTCTTT.

At least ten counts were recorded for this clonotype. CDR3 DNA sequence: TGTGCCAGCAGTTTGGGACAGGGAAACACCATATATTTT. Encoded protein: CASSLGQGNTIYF. The rearrangement links TRBV12-3 or TRBV12-4 to TRBJ1-3, with 7 bases lining up with TRBD1. The CDR3 runs 13 residues. Unmatched junction bases numbered 0, after V lost 3 bases and J lost 4 bases.

This clonotype was detected only a few times. The rearrangement links TRBV5-1 to TRBJ2-1; D tentatively reads TRBD1 or TRBD2 (6 bases each). Trimming pared 3 bases from V and 9 bases from J, leaving 16 bases between. The CDR3 covers 14 residues. CDR1 is SGHRS and CDR2 is YFSETQ in the germline V gene. CDR3 protein: CASSWGKEGGEQFF. CDR3 nucleotide sequence: TGCGCCAGCAGCTGGGGGAAGGAGGGGGGTGAGCAGTTCTTC.

This clonotype occurred many times. The rearrangement uses TRBV12-3 or TRBV12-4 and TRBJ2-5; 10 positions agree with TRBD2. The CDR3 extends over 17 amino acids. The V segment lost 5 bases and the J segment 0 bases; nucleotides outside the gene matches: 9. For the CDR3, the DNA is TGTGCCAGCAGTCCGGATGGACTAGCGGAGTACCAAGAGACCCAGTACTTC. This codes for CASSPDGLAEYQETQYF.